Presented here are 13 T cell receptor beta chains from one specimen sequenced in a study of blood T cell repertoires in COVID-19. Repertoires were generated with immunoSEQ multiplex PCR, while TCRdb's copy carries only in-frame clones and drops some. The table includes approximately 250,000 clones, around 89% detected once. Sequencing was done on a sample of PBMCs or T cells enriched from blood (not recorded which). These TCRs come from a woman aged 25-40 years who had recovered from COVID-19.

This chain links TRBV20-1 with TRBJ2-7, with 8 bases identical to TRBD1. Germline CDR1 DFQATT, CDR2 SNEGSKA (reference sequence). The CDR3 totals 14 residues. The V segment lost 3 bases and the J segment 5 bases; nucleotides outside the gene matches: 9. The CDR3 DNA follows: TGCAGTGCTAGTAGCGACAGGGGTGAACACGAGCAGTACTTC. Its protein product is CSASSDRGEHEQYF.

This clone was seen once. This chain joins TRBV24-1 and TRBJ1-2; D not resolved. V lost 2 bases and J lost 4, with 16 bases in between. There are 16 residues in the CDR3. Looked up from germline, CDR1 is KGHDR and CDR2 is SFDVKD. CDR3 nucleotides: TGTGCCACCAGTGATTCCAGCGACTCGGTGGGCTATGGCTACACCTTC. Encoded protein: CATSDSSDSVGYGYTF.

There are a few counts of this clone. The sample contains more than one DNA sequence encoding this CDR3. V usage is TRBV28 and J usage is TRBJ1-2; tentative D call: TRBD1 (5 bases). The CDR3 consists of 12 residues. Germline CDR1 reads MDHEN; CDR2 reads SYDVKM. V lost 3 bases and J lost 5, with 7 bases in between. The DNA of the CDR3 is TGTGCCAGCAGTTTCCGGGGGTATGGCTACACCTTC. Residues: CASSFRGYGYTF.

V gene TRBV5-6 combines with J gene TRBJ1-5; TRBD1 aligns across 9 bases. Germline CDR1 SGHDT, CDR2 YYEEEE. V shed 2 bases and J 0 bases; nucleotides not matched to a gene: 3. The CDR3 has 16 amino acids. The CDR3 reads CASSFRTGASNQPQHF. The CDR3 region has the DNA TGTGCCAGCAGCTTCCGGACAGGGGCTAGCAATCAGCCCCAGCATTTT.

The V call is TRBV7-2, the J call TRBJ1-1, with unresolved D. Germline V lookup: CDR1 SGHTA, CDR2 FQGNSA. The CDR3 loop spans 13 amino acids. Deletions cut 7 bases from V and 0 bases from J, with 9 bases between. The CDR3 nucleotides are TGTGCCAGCACCCTTTATATGAACACTGAAGCTTTCTTT. Residues: CASTLYMNTEAFF.

V is TRBV10-1 and J is TRBJ1-5; 7 nucleotides match TRBD1. The V gene's germline CDR1 is WNHNN and CDR2 SYGVQD (reference sequence). With V trimmed by 7 bases and J by 4 bases, 7 bases remained unmatched. The CDR3 is 14 amino acids. CDR3 region: CASNNDRENQPQHF. The CDR3 coding sequence is TGCGCCAGCAATAATGACAGGGAAAATCAGCCCCAGCATTTT.

The chain employs TRBV6-5 and TRBJ2-7; D unresolved. This CDR3 is 13 amino acids long. CDR1 and CDR2 from the germline V gene are MNHEY and SVGAGI. The germline V and J ends were trimmed by 8 bases and 6 bases, with 17 bases remaining between them. The CDR3 nucleotides read TGTGCCAGCCATTGGCATGGGTCGGGCGAGCAGTACTTC. This translates into CASHWHGSGEQYF.

V usage is TRBV19 and J usage is TRBJ1-2; tentative D call: TRBD1 (6 bases). Trimming cost V 10 bases and J 1 base, with 13 bases left between them. This CDR3 has 13 amino acids. Looked up from germline, CDR1 is LNHDA and CDR2 is SQIVND (reference sequence). The CDR3 DNA reads as TGTGCCACCCAGGGACACCTTAACTATGGCTACACCTTC. It specifies CATQGHLNYGYTF.

The J gene is TRBJ1-1, the V gene TRBV6-5, with D possibly matching TRBD1 (5 bases). CDR1 is MNHEY, CDR2 SVGAGI, per germline. The V end lost 6 bases, the J end lost 1 base, and 15 bases lay between the germline ends. The CDR3 loop spans 15 amino acids. CDR3 sequence reads: CASRRAGGANTEAFF. CDR3 DNA sequence: TGTGCCAGCAGACGGGCGGGGGGAGCGAACACTGAAGCTTTCTTT.

This clone has just one count. This rearrangement joins TRBV28 to TRBJ1-3; 9 bases match TRBD1. The V segment lost 2 bases and the J segment 8 bases; nucleotides outside the gene matches: 7. The CDR3 totals 15 residues. From germline, CDR1 is MDHEN and CDR2 SYDVKM. The CDR3 region is CASSLPDRGTDTIYF. As DNA, the CDR3 is TGTGCCAGCAGTTTACCCGACAGGGGGACAGACACCATATATTTT.

The V gene is TRBV7-2, the J gene TRBJ2-5; 14 bases are shared with TRBD2. Losses at the gene ends were 4 bases for V and 9 bases for J; bases not matched to a gene: 7. Germline V gene data show CDR1 as SGHTA and CDR2 as FQGNSA. CDR3 length: 15 residues. CDR3 amino acids: CASSSTTSGRGAQYF. The DNA for the CDR3 is TGTGCCAGCAGCTCAACGACTAGCGGGAGGGGTGCCCAGTACTTC.

The chain has TRBV11-2 and TRBJ2-2; TRBD1 aligns across 8 bases. CDR1 SGHAT and CDR2 FQNNGV come from the germline V gene. After removal of 1 base from V and 1 base from J, the junction contained 2 bases not matched to a gene. The CDR3 extends over 16 amino acids. The CDR3 nucleotides read TGTGCCAGCAGCTTAGGGGGGACAGGGAACACCGGGGAGCTGTTTTTT. Translated: CASSLGGTGNTGELFF.

The rearrangement joins TRBV5-1 to TRBJ1-1; 12 nucleotides match TRBD1. The CDR3 contains 17 residues. Germline assignment: CDR1 SGHRS and CDR2 YFSETQ. Trimming at V came to 0 bases and at J to 1 base, leaving 4 bases not matched to a gene. This CDR3 is CASSLEGQGAPNTEAFF. CDR3 sequence (DNA): TGCGCCAGCAGCTTGGAGGGACAGGGGGCGCCGAACACTGAAGCTTTCTTT.